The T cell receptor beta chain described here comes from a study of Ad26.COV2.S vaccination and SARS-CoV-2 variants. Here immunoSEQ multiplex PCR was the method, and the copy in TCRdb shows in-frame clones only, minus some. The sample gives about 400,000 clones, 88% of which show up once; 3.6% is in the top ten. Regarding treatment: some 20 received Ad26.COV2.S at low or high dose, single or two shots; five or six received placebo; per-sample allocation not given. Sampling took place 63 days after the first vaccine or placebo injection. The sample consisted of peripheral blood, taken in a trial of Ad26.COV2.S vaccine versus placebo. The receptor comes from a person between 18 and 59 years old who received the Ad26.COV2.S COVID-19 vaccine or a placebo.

This CDR3 is CASSYSQGARQETQYF. The CDR3 DNA follows: TGTGCCAGCAGTTACTCCCAGGGGGCGCGCCAAGAGACCCAGTACTTC. The chain has TRBV6-6 and TRBJ2-5, with 8 nucleotides matching TRBD1. Per germline, CDR1 MNHNY and CDR2 SVGAGI (reference sequence). CDR3 size: 16 residues. V lost 0 bases, J lost 1 base, and 4 bases stayed unmatched.